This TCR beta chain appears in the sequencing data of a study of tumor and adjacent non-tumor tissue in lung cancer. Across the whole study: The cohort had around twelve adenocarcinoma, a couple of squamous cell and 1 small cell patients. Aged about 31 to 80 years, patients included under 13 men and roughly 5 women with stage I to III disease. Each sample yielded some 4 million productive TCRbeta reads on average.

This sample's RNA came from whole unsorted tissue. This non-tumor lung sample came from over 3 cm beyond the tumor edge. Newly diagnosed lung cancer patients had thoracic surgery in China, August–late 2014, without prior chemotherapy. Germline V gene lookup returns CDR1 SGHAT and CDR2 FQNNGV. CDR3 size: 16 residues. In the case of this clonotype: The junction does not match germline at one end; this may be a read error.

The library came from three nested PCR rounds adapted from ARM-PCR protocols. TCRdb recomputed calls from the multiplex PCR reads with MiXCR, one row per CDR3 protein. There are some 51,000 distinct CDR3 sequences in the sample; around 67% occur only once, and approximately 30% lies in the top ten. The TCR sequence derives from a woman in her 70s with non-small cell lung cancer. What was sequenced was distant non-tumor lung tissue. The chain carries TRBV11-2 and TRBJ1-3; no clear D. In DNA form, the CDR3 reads TGTGCCAACAGCTTAGATCTTGGAGGTTCTGGAAACACCATATATTTT. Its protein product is CANSLDLGGSGNTIYF.